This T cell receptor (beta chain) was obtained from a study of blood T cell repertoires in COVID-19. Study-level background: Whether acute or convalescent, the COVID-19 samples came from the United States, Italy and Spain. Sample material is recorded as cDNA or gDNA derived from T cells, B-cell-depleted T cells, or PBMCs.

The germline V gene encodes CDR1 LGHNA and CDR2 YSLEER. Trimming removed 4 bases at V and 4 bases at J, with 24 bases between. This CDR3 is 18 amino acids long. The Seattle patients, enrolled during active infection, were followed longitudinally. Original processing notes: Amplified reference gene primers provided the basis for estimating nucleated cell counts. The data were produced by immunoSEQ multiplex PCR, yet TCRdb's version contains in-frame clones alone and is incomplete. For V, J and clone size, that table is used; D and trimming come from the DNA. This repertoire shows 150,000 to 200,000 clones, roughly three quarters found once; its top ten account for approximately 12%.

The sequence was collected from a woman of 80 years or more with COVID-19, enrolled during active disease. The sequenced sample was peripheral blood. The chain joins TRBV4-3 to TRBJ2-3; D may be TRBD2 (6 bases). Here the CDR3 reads CASSRYSPGLDLADTQYF. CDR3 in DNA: TGCGCCAGCAGCCGCTACTCCCCGGGACTTGATTTAGCAGATACGCAGTATTTT.